The rows below give T cell receptor beta chains drawn from one sample of a study of PD-1 blockade in classical Hodgkin lymphoma. Repertoires were generated with immunoSEQ multiplex PCR, while TCRdb's copy carries only in-frame clones and drops some. This sample has almost 85,000 clones; 89% occur once, and the top ten carry less than 25%. Source: peripheral blood mononuclear cells (PBMCs), taken at baseline. These receptors were taken from a human donor with classical Hodgkin lymphoma. Each CDR3 is given with its conserved first and last residue. The D gene is left open where the match is weak. Clone sizes are given selectively: once, few, many, or a class where the clone is expanded.

size,J,D,V,DNA,CDR3
.,TRBJ1-2,TRBD1,TRBV19,TGTGCCAGTAGTACCTCCGGGACAGGGGGCGCAAGGGGCTACACCTTC,CASSTSGTGGARGYTF
once,TRBJ1-2,TRBD1,TRBV2,TGTGCCAGCAGAAACGGACAGGACGTCTATGGCTACACCTTC,CASRNGQDVYGYTF
.,TRBJ2-7,TRBD2,TRBV7-8,TGTGCCAGCAGCTGGGGCGGGAGGGCCACGTACGAGCAGTACTTC,CASSWGGRATYEQYF
.,TRBJ2-7,TRBD2,TRBV5-4,TGTGCCAGCAGCTTGGGGCTAGCGGGAGGGCCCTACGAGCAGTACTTC,CASSLGLAGGPYEQYF
few,TRBJ2-7,TRBD2,TRBV11-2,TGTGCCAGCAGCTTAGGTACGGGAGGCAGTAAGTCCTACGAGCAGTACTTC,CASSLGTGGSKSYEQYF
once,TRBJ2-7,.,TRBV5-1,TGCGCCAGCAGCTCTGGACCCCCAGGTGGACCCTACGAGCAGTACTTC,CASSSGPPGGPYEQYF
.,TRBJ2-1,.,TRBV7-2,TGTGCCAGCAGCACACCCCCAGCGGCTGAGCAGTTCTTC,CASSTPPAAEQFF
.,TRBJ1-6,.,TRBV11-2,TGTGCCAGCAGCTTACATGGAACGTCACCCCTCCACTTT,CASSLHGTSPLHF
.,TRBJ2-1,.,TRBV6-1,TGTGCCAGCAGACATGTTAAGGATGAGCAGTTCTTC,CASRHVKDEQFF
.,TRBJ2-7,TRBD1,TRBV5-4,TGTGCCAGCAGCCTCTGGACAGGGGCAAGCTCCTACGAGCAGTACTTC,CASSLWTGASSYEQYF
.,TRBJ1-1,.,TRBV7-9,TGTGCCAGCAGCTTCCCGGCGGGTTTGATGAACACTGAAGCTTTCTTT,CASSFPAGLMNTEAFF
.,TRBJ2-7,.,TRBV19,TGTGCCAGTAGTATTGGTTCGGGCGGCTCCTACGAGCAGTACTTC,CASSIGSGGSYEQYF
.,TRBJ2-2,TRBD1,TRBV4-1,TGCGCCAGCAGCCAAGACCCCTCCGGGACAGGGGGCTTCGGGGAGCTGTTTTTT,CASSQDPSGTGGFGELFF